The clone carrying this T cell receptor (beta chain) has more than one count but fewer than ten. Its matching antigen is unknown. At one end, the junction sequence differs from germline, possibly due to a read error. Per the germline V gene, CDR1 is MNHNS and CDR2 is SASEGT. The CDR3 consists of 15 residues. The record originates from a study of metastatic and nonmetastatic thyroid tumors. Whole-study findings and limits: Reports indicated that malignant thyroid tumors showed significantly higher TCR beta diversity than benign nodules did, in blood and tumor.

Thyroid surgery took place with no prior treatment in any patient. In the authors' methods: Differences in CDR3 between clinicopathological groups were drawn on to build a classifier intended to discriminate distant-metastatic papillary thyroid cancer patients. With MiXCR, TCRdb reprocessed the PCR reads. The V and J calls were not made by the authors but by TCRdb's processing. The top ten clones hold approximately 20% of a sample with 30,000 to 40,000 clones, approximately 20% of them seen once. The sequenced sample was blood. This TCR was recovered from a female donor with papillary thyroid cancer or a benign thyroid nodule (not recorded which). Some clones in this sample may be carry-over from other donors' samples. V gene TRBV6-1 combines with J gene TRBJ1-5; 8 nucleotides align to TRBD1. The CDR3 nucleotides read TGTGCCAGCAGCTTAACAGGGGGATTAAATCAGACCCAGCATTTT. Translation gives CASSLTGGLNQTQHF.